The 15 T cell receptor beta chains below were found in one sample sequenced in a study of CD8 T cells in Susac syndrome (dated by TCRdb to the late 2010s). Receptors were amplified or captured by the immunoSEQ multiplex PCR assay. RNA was extracted using the RNeasy kit, and about 0.5 to 1 ug of the RNA was reverse transcribed with random hexamers. TCRdb redid the processing of the public reads, applying fastp at Q25 and MiXCR, and retained in-frame beta chains. For every CDR3 protein sequence, its rows merge into one entry that carries the most common genes and DNA. The sample contains some 120,000 distinct CDR3 sequences, around 90% of them found a single time. Together, the top ten hold under 0.25% of the sample. Sequenced sample: CD8+ T cells from PBMCs. These receptor sequences come from a human donor with multiple sclerosis.

The chain couples TRBV19 to TRBJ1-3; TRBD1 might be the D (6 bases). Trimming pared 5 bases from V and 6 bases from J, leaving 23 bases between. The V gene's germline CDR1 is LNHDA and CDR2 SQIVND (reference sequence). The CDR3 covers 17 residues. The CDR3 region is CASSLGLPSGEENTIYF. The CDR3 nucleotides are TGTGCCAGTAGTCTGGGATTGCCGTCAGGGGAGGAAAACACCATATATTTT.

This clonotype was detected once. The chain links TRBV28 to TRBJ2-5, with D possibly matching TRBD2 (6 bases). The CDR3 is 15 amino acids. Germline lookup yields CDR1 MDHEN and CDR2 SYDVKM. The V gene lost 2 bases and the J gene lost 7 bases, with 17 bases spanning the gap. CDR3 sequence (DNA): TGTGCCAGCAGTTTAGGGCGGGATCCTGTAGGGACCCAGTACTTC. Translation gives CASSLGRDPVGTQYF.

The chain couples TRBV24-1 to TRBJ2-3; a weak D match, TRBD1 (7 bases). The CDR3 consists of 18 residues. Germline loops: CDR1 KGHDR, CDR2 SFDVKD. V was trimmed by 4 bases and J by 3 bases, leaving 22 bases between them. DNA of the CDR3: TGTGCCACCAGTGACCCTGGGGTACAGGGGCGGGGAACAGATACGCAGTATTTT. Its protein product is CATSDPGVQGRGTDTQYF.

This sequence joins TRBV19 and TRBJ2-3; D unclear. The CDR3 is 14 amino acids. V was trimmed by 7 bases and J by 0 bases, leaving 11 bases between them. Looked up from germline, CDR1 is LNHDA and CDR2 is SQIVND (reference sequence). CDR3 coding DNA: TGTGCCAGTAACCCTGGTGGGAGCACAGATACGCAGTATTTT. Its protein is CASNPGGSTDTQYF.

The chain is built from TRBV29-1 and TRBJ1-1; a weak D match, TRBD1 (5 bases). V was cut by 7 bases and J by 6 bases, with 9 bases left in between. There are 10 residues in the CDR3. Germline assignment: CDR1 SQVTM and CDR2 ANQGSEA. This CDR3 is CSAGTPEAFF. CDR3 DNA: TGCAGCGCCGGGACCCCTGAAGCTTTCTTT.

The V call is TRBV12-3 or TRBV12-4, the J call TRBJ1-2; D gene ambiguous. The CDR3 runs to 13 residues. V was shortened by 6 bases and J by 4 bases, with 12 bases between the two germline ends. The DNA of the CDR3 is TGTGCCAGCAGCCCGGGCGGCACCTATGGCTACACCTTC. Translated, it gives CASSPGGTYGYTF.

V gene TRBV2 combines with J gene TRBJ2-2, with D perhaps TRBD2 (5 bases). CDR3 length: 14 amino acids. Trimming stripped 3 bases from V and 4 bases from J, with 9 bases between. Germline CDR1 SNHLY, CDR2 FYNNEI. In DNA, the CDR3 is TGTGCCAGCAGTGACCGTACTAGCACCGGGGAGCTGTTTTTT. This translates into CASSDRTSTGELFF.

This clonotype was recorded only once. This chain links TRBV6-2 or TRBV6-3 with TRBJ2-3, with D unresolved. This CDR3 spans 15 amino acids. V was cut by 5 bases and J by 2 bases, with 14 bases left in between. Germline values: CDR1 MNHEY, CDR2 SVGEGT. CDR3 region: CASSDSAKYTDTQYF. The CDR3 region has the DNA TGTGCCAGCAGTGATTCAGCGAAGTACACAGATACGCAGTATTTT.

The CDR3 here is CSVLGLAGVADTQYF. In DNA form, the CDR3 reads TGCAGCGTCCTGGGACTAGCGGGAGTCGCAGATACGCAGTATTTT. The chain combines TRBV29-1 with TRBJ2-3; 14 bases agree with TRBD2. Germline V CDR1 and CDR2: SQVTM, ANQGSEA. The junction had 6 bases not matched to a gene; V was cut back by 6 bases and J by 4 bases. This CDR3 is built from 15 residues.

The chain joins TRBV7-8 to TRBJ2-3; D is perhaps TRBD2 (6 bases). Germline values: CDR1 SGHVS, CDR2 FQNEAQ. The CDR3 has 15 residues. Trimming shortened V by 1 base and J by 2 bases, and 10 bases separated the two germline ends. The CDR3 loop is CASSLDGDSTDTQYF. As DNA, the CDR3 is TGTGCCAGCAGCTTAGATGGGGACTCCACAGATACGCAGTATTTT.

Written as DNA, the CDR3 is TGTGCCAGCAGCTTCTACGACTCCTACAATGAGCAGTTCTTC. Amino acid sequence: CASSFYDSYNEQFF. The genes are TRBV5-5 and TRBJ2-1; D is unclear. CDR1 and CDR2 from the germline V gene are SGHKS and YYEKEE (reference sequence). The V and J ends lost 2 bases and 0 bases respectively, with 6 bases between them. The CDR3 totals 14 residues.

The V call is TRBV4-2, the J call TRBJ2-3; 10 bases are a match to TRBD2. From germline, CDR1 is LGHNA and CDR2 YNFKEQ. Unmatched junction bases numbered 4, after V lost 0 bases and J lost 1 base. The CDR3 has 17 residues. The CDR3 here is CASSQELAGRGTDTQYF. Written as DNA, the CDR3 is TGTGCCAGCAGCCAAGAACTAGCGGGACGGGGCACAGATACGCAGTATTTT.

The chain couples TRBV6-5 to TRBJ2-3, with D perhaps TRBD2 (5 bases). Trimming removed 4 bases at V and 4 bases at J, with 12 bases between. Per germline, CDR1 MNHEY and CDR2 SVGAGI. The CDR3 extends over 14 amino acids. The CDR3 spells CASSFLRGADTQYF. CDR3 nucleotides: TGTGCCAGCAGTTTTCTTCGGGGAGCAGATACGCAGTATTTT.

The chain is built from TRBV7-9 and TRBJ1-5; 7 bases align to TRBD1. V was clipped by 5 bases and J by 3 bases; unmatched bases: 4. Germline-derived CDR1 and CDR2 are SEHNR and FQNEAQ (reference sequence). This CDR3 has 14 residues. In DNA form, the CDR3 reads TGTGCCAGCAGCATACAGGGGCTCAATCAGCCCCAGCATTTT. As protein: CASSIQGLNQPQHF.

The chain carries TRBV20-1 and TRBJ2-1; TRBD2 aligns across 9 bases. The CDR3 loop spans 10 amino acids. In germline, CDR1 is DFQATT, CDR2 SNEGSKA (reference sequence). The V gene end was trimmed by 6 bases and the J gene end by 13 bases; junction bases not matched to a gene: 4. The CDR3 DNA sequence: TGCAGTGCGCCGGGACTAGCCCAGTTCTTC. This codes for CSAPGLAQFF.